The T cell receptor (beta chain) described here comes from a study of vaccination and CD4 T cells after COVID-19. Treatment noted: approximately nine-day PBMC culture with coronavirus spike peptide pools or control peptides (ViraFEST assay). The Oncomine TCR Beta short-read assay sequenced DNA from cultured CD4+ T cells. TCRdb itself ran the PCR reads through MiXCR, one entry per CDR3 protein. This table has around 20,000 distinct CDR3 sequences, roughly 46% appearing once. V was pared by 6 bases and J by 1 base, with 9 bases between. Germline loops: CDR1 SNHLY, CDR2 FYNNEI. CDR3 size: 13 residues. Turning to this clonotype: The antigen remains undetermined.

This material consisted of CD4+ T cells from blood, cultured in vitro, taken before SARS-CoV-2 vaccination. The TCR was taken from a human donor who had recovered from COVID-19. This chain links TRBV2 with TRBJ1-1; a possible D gene is TRBD1 (6 bases). The CDR3 loop is CASRLTGNTEAFF. CDR3 sequence (DNA): TGTGCCAGCAGGTTGACAGGGAACACTGAAGCTTTCTTT.